This TCR beta chain came from a study of cytomegalovirus exposure and HLA in healthy donors. The PCR ran on 60 Vbeta and 13 Jbeta primers. Data came from immunoSEQ multiplex PCR; TCRdb stores just in-frame clones and leaves some out. The sample carries about 180,000 clones, around 80% recorded once. This clone showed up just a few times. Relative to the germline gene, one junction end is altered; a read error may explain this. This CDR3 region has 14 residues. From germline, CDR1 is SSHAT and CDR2 FNYEAQ (reference sequence). The TCR comes from a man aged 40-55 years in good health and CMV-seronegative. Input material: PBMCs. V is TRBV7-7 and J is TRBJ2-3; 8 bases line up with TRBD2. CDR3 in amino acids: CASSLAGGADTQYF. The CDR3, as DNA: TGTGCTAGCAGCTTAGCCGGGGGGGCAGATACGCAGTATTTT.